What follows describes a single TCR beta chain. The data are from a study of blood T cell repertoires in COVID-19. Study details: In each case, the material was cDNA or gDNA derived from T cells, B-cell-depleted T cells, or PBMCs.

Profiled with immunoSEQ multiplex PCR; TCRdb holds only in-frame clones, not every one. The sample yields roughly 340,000 clones, 80% to 90% seen once. Participants spanned ages roughly 18 to 90 years and resided in some 22 US areas. Clinical histories supplied by participants themselves formed the basis of cohort assignment. V was clipped by 6 bases and J by 5 bases; unmatched bases: 4. This CDR3 region has 13 residues. The sequencing sample was made of PBMCs or T cells enriched from blood (not recorded which). This sequence joins TRBV12-3 or TRBV12-4 and TRBJ1-1; 9 bases map to TRBD1. This TCR came from a man younger than 30 who had recovered from COVID-19. The CDR3: CASRRTGDTEAFF. CDR3 nucleotides: TGTGCCAGCAGAAGGACAGGGGATACTGAAGCTTTCTTT.